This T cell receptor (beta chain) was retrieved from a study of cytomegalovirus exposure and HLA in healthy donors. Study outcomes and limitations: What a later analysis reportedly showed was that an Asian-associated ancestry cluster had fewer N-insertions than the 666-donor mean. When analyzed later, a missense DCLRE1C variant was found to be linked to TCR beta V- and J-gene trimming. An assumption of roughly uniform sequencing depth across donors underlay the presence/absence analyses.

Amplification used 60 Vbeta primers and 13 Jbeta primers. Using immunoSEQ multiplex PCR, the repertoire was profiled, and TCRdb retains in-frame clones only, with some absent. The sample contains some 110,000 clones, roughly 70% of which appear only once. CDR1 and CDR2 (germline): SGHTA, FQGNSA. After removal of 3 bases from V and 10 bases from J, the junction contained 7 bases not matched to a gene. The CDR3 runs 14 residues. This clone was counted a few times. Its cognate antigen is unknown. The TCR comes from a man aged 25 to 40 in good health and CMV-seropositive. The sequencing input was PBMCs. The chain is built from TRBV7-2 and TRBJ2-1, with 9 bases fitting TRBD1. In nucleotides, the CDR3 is TGTGCCAGCAGCTTCCGACAGGGGGTAGAGGAGCAGTTCTTC. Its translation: CASSFRQGVEEQFF. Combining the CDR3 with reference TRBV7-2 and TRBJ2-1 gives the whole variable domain GAGVSQSPSNKVTEKGKDVELRCDPISGHTALYWYRQSLGQGLEFLIYFQGNSAPDKSGLPSDRFSAERTGGSVSTLTIQRTQQEDSAVYLCASSFRQGVEEQFFGPGTRLTVL.